The sequence of this T cell receptor beta chain was determined in a study of cytomegalovirus exposure and HLA in healthy donors. The V gene lost 2 bases and the J gene lost 2 bases, with 14 bases spanning the gap. Per germline, CDR1 SGHRS and CDR2 YFSETQ. The CDR3 sequence is 17 residues long. The study ran its PCR with 60 Vbeta and 13 Jbeta primers. This table comes from immunoSEQ multiplex PCR, and its TCRdb copy is limited to in-frame clones, with some not included. In the table there are 150,000 to 200,000 clones, 60% to 80% of which are singletons. Note on this clone: No antigen is known for it.

Study outcomes and limitations: In a later analysis, parvovirus B19, influenza, CMV and Epstein-Barr virus appeared linked to several top co-occurrence clusters. TCR beta V segments were, for the most part, productive about 87% or about 30% of the time in an earlier analysis. Cytomegalovirus association was listed for 150 or so TCR beta chains.

Source material: PBMCs. The chain joins TRBV5-1 to TRBJ2-6, with TRBD1 as a possible D gene (6 bases). This TCR was sampled from a woman between 35 and 50 years old in good health and CMV-seropositive. CDR3 sequence reads: CASSFQAGEPGANVLTF. The CDR3 coding sequence is TGCGCCAGCAGCTTTCAGGCAGGGGAGCCTGGGGCCAACGTCCTGACTTTC.